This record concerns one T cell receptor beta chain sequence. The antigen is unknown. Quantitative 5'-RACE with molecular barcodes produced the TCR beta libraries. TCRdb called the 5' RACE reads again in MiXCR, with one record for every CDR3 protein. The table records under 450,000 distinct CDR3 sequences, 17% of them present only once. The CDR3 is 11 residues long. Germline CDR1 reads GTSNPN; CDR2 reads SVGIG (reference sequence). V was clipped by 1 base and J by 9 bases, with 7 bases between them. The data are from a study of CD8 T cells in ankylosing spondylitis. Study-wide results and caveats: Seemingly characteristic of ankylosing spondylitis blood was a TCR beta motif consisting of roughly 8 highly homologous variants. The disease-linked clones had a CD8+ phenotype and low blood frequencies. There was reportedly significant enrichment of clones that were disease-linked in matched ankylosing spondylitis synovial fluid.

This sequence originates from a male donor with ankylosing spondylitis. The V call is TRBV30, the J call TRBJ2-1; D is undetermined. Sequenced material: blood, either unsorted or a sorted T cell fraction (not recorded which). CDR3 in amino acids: CAWSGPSEQFF. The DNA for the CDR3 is TGTGCCTGGAGTGGCCCCAGTGAGCAGTTCTTC.